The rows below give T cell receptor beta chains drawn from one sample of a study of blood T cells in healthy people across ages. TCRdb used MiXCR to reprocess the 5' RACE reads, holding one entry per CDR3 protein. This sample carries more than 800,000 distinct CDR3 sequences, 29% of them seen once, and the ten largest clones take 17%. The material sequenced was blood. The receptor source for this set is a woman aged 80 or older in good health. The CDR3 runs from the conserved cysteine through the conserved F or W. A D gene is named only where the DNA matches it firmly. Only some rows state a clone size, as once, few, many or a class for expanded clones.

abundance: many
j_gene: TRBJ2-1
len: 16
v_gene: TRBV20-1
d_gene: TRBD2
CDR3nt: TGCAGTGCCTATTCCTCGCGGGGGGCTTCATACAATGAGCAGTTCTTC
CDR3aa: CSAYSSRGASYNEQFF

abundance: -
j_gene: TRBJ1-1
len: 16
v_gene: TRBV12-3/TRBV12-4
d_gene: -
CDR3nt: TGTGCCAGCAGAAAGAGCGAGTATAGTTGGGGAGACCGCGCTTTCTTT
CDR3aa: CASRKSEYSWGDRAFF

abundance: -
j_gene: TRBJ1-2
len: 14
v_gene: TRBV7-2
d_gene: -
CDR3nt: TGTGCCAGCAGCTTAGCTGGGCAACCTTCTGGCTACACCTTC
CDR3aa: CASSLAGQPSGYTF

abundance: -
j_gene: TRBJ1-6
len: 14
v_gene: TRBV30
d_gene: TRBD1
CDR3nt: TGTGCCTGGAGTGCTCCGGACAGGGTTTCACCCCTCCACTTT
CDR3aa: CAWSAPDRVSPLHF

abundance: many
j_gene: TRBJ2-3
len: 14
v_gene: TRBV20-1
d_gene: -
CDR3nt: TGCAGTACCCAATCGACTACGAATGGAGATACGCAGTATTTT
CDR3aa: CSTQSTTNGDTQYF

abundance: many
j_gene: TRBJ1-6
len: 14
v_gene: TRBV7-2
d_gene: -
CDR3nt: TGTGCCAGCAGCTCTCTTGGGCTTTATTCACCCCTCCACTTT
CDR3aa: CASSSLGLYSPLHF

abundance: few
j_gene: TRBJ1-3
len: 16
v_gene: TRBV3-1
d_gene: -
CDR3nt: TGTGCCAGCAGCCAGGGGAGGCCGCGCTCTGGAAACACCATATATTTT
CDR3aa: CASSQGRPRSGNTIYF

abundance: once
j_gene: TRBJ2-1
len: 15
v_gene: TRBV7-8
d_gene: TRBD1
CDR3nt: TGTGCCAGCAGCCTGCCGGGACAGGGTTACAATGAGAAGTTCTTC
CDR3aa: CASSLPGQGYNEKFF

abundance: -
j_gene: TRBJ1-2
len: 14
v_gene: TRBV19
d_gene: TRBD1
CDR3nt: TGTGCCAGTAGTTTCCCGGGACAGGATTATGGCTACACCTTC
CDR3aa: CASSFPGQDYGYTF

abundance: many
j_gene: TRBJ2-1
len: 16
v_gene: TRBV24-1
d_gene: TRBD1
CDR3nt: TGTGCCACCAGTGATTCCGGGACAGCCTCCTACAATGAGCAGTTCTTC
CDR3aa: CATSDSGTASYNEQFF

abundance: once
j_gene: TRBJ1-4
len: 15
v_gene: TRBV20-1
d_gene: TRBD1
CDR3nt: TGCAGTGCTTCACCCGTGACAGGGCTTTTGGGAAAACTGTTTTTT
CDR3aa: CSASPVTGLLGKLFF

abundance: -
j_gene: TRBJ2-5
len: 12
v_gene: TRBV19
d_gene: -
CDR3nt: TGTGCCAGTAGTATGGGGGGCGAGACCCAGTACTTC
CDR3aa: CASSMGGETQYF

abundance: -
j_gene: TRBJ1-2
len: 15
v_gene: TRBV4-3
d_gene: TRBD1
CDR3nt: TGCGCCAACAGCCAAGAAAGGACAGGGTTTGATGGCTACACCTTC
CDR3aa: CANSQERTGFDGYTF

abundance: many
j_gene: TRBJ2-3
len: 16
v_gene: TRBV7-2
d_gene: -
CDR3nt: TGTGCCAGCAGCCCCCGTAGGGGCCTCATCACAGATACGCAGTATTTT
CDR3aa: CASSPRRGLITDTQYF

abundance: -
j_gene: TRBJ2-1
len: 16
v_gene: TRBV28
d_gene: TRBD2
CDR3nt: TGTGCCAGCAGTTTCAGGTCTAGCGGGAGGAGTAATGAGCAGTTCTTC
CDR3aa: CASSFRSSGRSNEQFF

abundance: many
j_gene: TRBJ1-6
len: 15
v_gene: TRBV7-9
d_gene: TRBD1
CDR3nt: TGTGCCAGCAGTCCACAGGGGGAATGGAATTCACCCCTCCACTTT
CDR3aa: CASSPQGEWNSPLHF

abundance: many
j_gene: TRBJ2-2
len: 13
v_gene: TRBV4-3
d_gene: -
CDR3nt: TGCGCCAGCAGCCAAGATTTCCCCGGGGAGCTGTTTTTT
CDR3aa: CASSQDFPGELFF

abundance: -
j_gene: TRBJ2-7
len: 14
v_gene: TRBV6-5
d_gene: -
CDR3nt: TGTGCCAGCAGCCTAACCGCTGGTAATGGCGAGCAGTACTTC
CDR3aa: CASSLTAGNGEQYF

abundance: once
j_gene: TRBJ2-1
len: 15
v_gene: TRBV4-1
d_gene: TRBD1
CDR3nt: TGCGCCGGCAGCCGGGGGACAGGGGGAACGAATGAGCAGTTCTTC
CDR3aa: CAGSRGTGGTNEQFF

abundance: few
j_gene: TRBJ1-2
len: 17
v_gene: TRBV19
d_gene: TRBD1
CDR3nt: TGTGCCAGTAGATTCCCTTCGCCACAGGGGACTAACTATGGCTACACCTTC
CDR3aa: CASRFPSPQGTNYGYTF

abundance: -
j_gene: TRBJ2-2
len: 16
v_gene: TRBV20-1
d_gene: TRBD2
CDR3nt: TGCAGTGCCAGGACTAGCGGGGGGCTGATCACCGGGGAGCTGTTTTTT
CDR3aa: CSARTSGGLITGELFF

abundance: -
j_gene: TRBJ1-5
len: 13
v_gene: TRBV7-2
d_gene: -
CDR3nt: TGTGCCAGCAGCTTAGAGGTGTATCAGCCCCAGCATTTT
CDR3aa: CASSLEVYQPQHF

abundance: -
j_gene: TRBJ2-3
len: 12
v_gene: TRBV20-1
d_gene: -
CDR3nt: TGCAGTACTAGGACAGGCACAGATACGCAGTATTTT
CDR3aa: CSTRTGTDTQYF

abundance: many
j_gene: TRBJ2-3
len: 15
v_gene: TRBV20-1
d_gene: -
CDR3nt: TGCAGTGCTACCCCCGGGGGGCGGGATACAGATACGCAGTATTTT
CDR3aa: CSATPGGRDTDTQYF

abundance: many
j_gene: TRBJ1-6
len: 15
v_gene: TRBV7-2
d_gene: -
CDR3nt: TGTGCCAGCAGCACCAGGAAACAGCGAAGTTCACCCCTCCACTTT
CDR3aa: CASSTRKQRSSPLHF

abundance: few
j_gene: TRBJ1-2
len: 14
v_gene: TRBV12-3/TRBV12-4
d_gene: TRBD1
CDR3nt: TGTGCCAGCAGTCCGACAGGGGGGGCCTATGGCTACACCTTC
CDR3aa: CASSPTGGAYGYTF

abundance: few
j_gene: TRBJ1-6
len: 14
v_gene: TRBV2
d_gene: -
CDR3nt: TGTGCCAGCAGTGCTCTGGGGTCATCCTCACCCCTCCACTTT
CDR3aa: CASSALGSSSPLHF

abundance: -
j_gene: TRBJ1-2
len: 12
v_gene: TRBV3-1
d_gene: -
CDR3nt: TGTGCCAGTTACAGGAGATCGAATGGCTACACCTTC
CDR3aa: CASYRRSNGYTF

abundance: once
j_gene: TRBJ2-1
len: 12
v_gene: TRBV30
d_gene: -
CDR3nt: TGTGCCTGGCAGCTCGAGGGCAATGAGCAGTTCTTC
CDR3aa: CAWQLEGNEQFF

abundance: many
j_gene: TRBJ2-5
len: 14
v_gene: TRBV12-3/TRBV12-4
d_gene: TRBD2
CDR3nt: TGTGCCAGCAAAACTAGCGGGGGCCAAGAGACCCAGTACTTC
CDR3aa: CASKTSGGQETQYF

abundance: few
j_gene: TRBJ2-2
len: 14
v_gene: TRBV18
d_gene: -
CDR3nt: TGTGCCAGCTCACCACTGTCCGTTTCCGGGGAGCTGTTTTTT
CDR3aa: CASSPLSVSGELFF

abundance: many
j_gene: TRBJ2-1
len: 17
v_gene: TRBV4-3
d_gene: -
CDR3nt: TGCGCCAGCAGCCACCCCGGGACAACAATTAAGGACAATGAGCAGTTCTTC
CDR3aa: CASSHPGTTIKDNEQFF

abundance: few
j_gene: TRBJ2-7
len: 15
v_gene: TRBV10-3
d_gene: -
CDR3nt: TGTGCCATCAGTGAGCCCCTCCCGGGTTCCTACGAGCAGTACTTC
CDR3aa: CAISEPLPGSYEQYF

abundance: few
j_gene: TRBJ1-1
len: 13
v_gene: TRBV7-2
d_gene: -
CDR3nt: TGTGCCAGCAGCGCGTCCACACAGACTGAAGCTTTCTTT
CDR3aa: CASSASTQTEAFF

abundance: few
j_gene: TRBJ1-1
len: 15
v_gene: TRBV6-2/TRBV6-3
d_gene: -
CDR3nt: TGTGCCAGCAGTTACTCGGGGCGGCTTGGCACTGAAGCTTTCTTT
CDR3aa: CASSYSGRLGTEAFF

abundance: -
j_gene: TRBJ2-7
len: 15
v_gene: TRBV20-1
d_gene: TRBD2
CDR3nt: TGCAGTGCTAGACTGGCGGGGGGGTCCTACAATGAGCAGTACTTC
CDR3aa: CSARLAGGSYNEQYF